The subject of this entry is one T cell receptor (beta chain). V lost 5 bases to trimming and J lost 1 base, with 2 bases between them. Per germline, CDR1 SGHAT and CDR2 FQNNGV. The CDR3 has 11 residues. The entry originates in a study of blood T cell repertoires in COVID-19. Study as a whole: The origin of the acute and convalescent COVID-19 samples was the United States, Italy and Spain. Sample material is recorded as cDNA or gDNA derived from T cells, B-cell-depleted T cells, or PBMCs.

Per the original data handling: By means of reference gene primer amplification, nucleated cell counts were estimated. Sequenced by immunoSEQ multiplex PCR; TCRdb stores in-frame clones only, minus some. V, J and clone size are taken as reported in that table, and D and trimming were inferred from the DNA itself. The data hold 30,000 to 40,000 clones, with approximately 78% observed a single time. Sequencing used peripheral blood. The chain uses TRBV11-2 and TRBJ2-5; no clear D. The sequence came from an elderly man with active or convalescent COVID-19. In nucleotides, the CDR3 is TGTGCCAGCAGCCTCCAAGAGACCCAGTACTTC. Translation gives CASSLQETQYF.